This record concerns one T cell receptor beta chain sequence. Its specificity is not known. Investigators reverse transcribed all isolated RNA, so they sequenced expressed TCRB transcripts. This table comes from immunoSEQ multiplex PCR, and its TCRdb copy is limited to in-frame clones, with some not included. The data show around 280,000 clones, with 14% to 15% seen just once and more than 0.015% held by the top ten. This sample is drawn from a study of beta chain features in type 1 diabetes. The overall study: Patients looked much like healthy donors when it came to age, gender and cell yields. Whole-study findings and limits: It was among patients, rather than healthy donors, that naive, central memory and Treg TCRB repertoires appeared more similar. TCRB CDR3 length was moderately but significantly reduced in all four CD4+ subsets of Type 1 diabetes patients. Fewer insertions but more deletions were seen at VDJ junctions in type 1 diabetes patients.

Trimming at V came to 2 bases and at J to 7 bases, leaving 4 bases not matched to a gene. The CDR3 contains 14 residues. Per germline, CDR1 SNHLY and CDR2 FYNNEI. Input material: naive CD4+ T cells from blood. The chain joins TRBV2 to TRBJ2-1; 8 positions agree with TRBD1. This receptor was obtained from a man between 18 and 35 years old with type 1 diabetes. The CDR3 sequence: CASSEWRTGNEQFF. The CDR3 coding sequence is TGTGCCAGCAGTGAATGGAGGACAGGGAATGAGCAGTTCTTC.